The clone carrying this T cell receptor (beta chain) came up many times. No antigen is known for it. From germline, CDR1 is MDHEN and CDR2 SYDVKM. This CDR3 is 13 amino acids long. V dropped 7 bases and J dropped 2; count of bases not matched to a gene: 4. Sample time point: persistent/refractory GD, antithyroid drugs over 5 years with positive TRAb. From RNA extracted from PBMCs, the TCR library was made. An endocrinology unit in Xi'an, China, supplied the patients. Collection of peripheral blood (nine milliliters) was done using EDTA tubes. The data were taken from a study of regulatory T cells in long-lasting Graves disease. Study context: In persistent Graves' disease, antithyroid drugs had been taken for over 5 years and TSH receptor antibodies stayed positive. Points from the study as a whole: Patients with persistent disease showed a bias toward TRBV28, TRBJ1-2 and TRBJ2-5.

CDR3 regions were amplified by Arm-PCR using iRepertoire HTBI primers to build TCR beta libraries. In TCRdb, the multiplex PCR reads were re-called with MiXCR into one record per CDR3 protein. The table includes 350,000 to 500,000 distinct CDR3 sequences, around 20% detected once. The source of this sequence is a female donor with Graves disease. This material consisted of peripheral blood mononuclear cells (PBMCs), taken when the disease was refractory, from a patient treated with antithyroid drugs. The rearrangement uses TRBV28 and TRBJ2-7, with 8 nucleotides matching TRBD1. The CDR3 loop reads CASKGTGPYEQYF. The CDR3 nucleotides are TGTGCCAGCAAAGGGACAGGCCCCTACGAGCAGTACTTC.